Described below is a single T cell receptor beta chain sequence and its context. The V end was cut by 1 base, the J end by 7 bases, with 10 bases between. CDR1 and CDR2 (germline): MNHNS, SASEGT. This CDR3 region has 14 residues. Enrollment of patients from Seattle took place during active infection, with longitudinal follow-up. Assay used: immunoSEQ multiplex PCR; TCRdb lists only in-frame clones, some missing. The table records approximately 250,000 clones, approximately 86% of them present only once. This sample is part of a study of blood T cell repertoires in COVID-19. Study context: Donors in the United States, Italy and Spain gave samples during acute or convalescent COVID-19.

The sequence was obtained from a woman aged 70 to 79 with COVID-19, enrolled during active disease. The chain joins TRBV6-1 to TRBJ2-2, with unresolved D. Material for sequencing was peripheral blood. DNA for the CDR3: TGTGCCAGCAGTGAAGGCGGATCCCACGGGGAGCTGTTTTTT. It is translated as CASSEGGSHGELFF.